These 27 T cell receptor beta chains were all obtained from the same sample, sequenced in a study of T cells after yellow fever vaccination. One entry per CDR3 protein, called by TCRdb with MiXCR from the 5' RACE reads. Among over 120,000 distinct CDR3 sequences listed, just over 6.5% were seen once. Material: CD4+ T cells sorted from PBMCs, obtained 10 days after the yellow fever booster vaccination. The receptors here all came from a man aged 25 to 40 who received the YFV17D yellow fever vaccine.

The chain employs TRBV5-1 and TRBJ2-5; D is ambiguous. With 5 bases removed from V and 0 bases from J, the gap between germline ends came to 5 bases. This CDR3 is 12 amino acids long. Per the germline V gene, CDR1 is SGHRS and CDR2 is YFSETQ. The CDR3 sequence: CASRLYQETQYF. Here the CDR3 DNA reads TGCGCCAGCAGGCTGTACCAAGAGACCCAGTACTTC.

This clonotype has a handful of counts. The rearrangement joins TRBV12-3 or TRBV12-4 to TRBJ2-7; D uncertain. V was shortened by 3 bases and J by 3 bases, with 9 bases between the two germline ends. The CDR3 extends over 13 amino acids. The DNA for the CDR3 is TGTGCCAGCAGTTTTGGGGTTTTCTACGAGCAGTACTTC. It encodes CASSFGVFYEQYF.

There are many counts of this clonotype. This sequence joins TRBV6-1 and TRBJ2-5; no clear D gene. CDR3 size: 13 residues. The V gene's germline CDR1 is MNHNS and CDR2 SASEGT. V shed 7 bases and J shed 5 bases, with 14 bases lying between them. CDR3 region: CASNLMILETQYF. The CDR3 region has the DNA TGTGCCAGCAACCTTATGATACTCGAGACCCAGTACTTC.

V usage is TRBV9 and J usage is TRBJ2-3; perhaps TRBD1 as D (5 bases). V lost 0 bases to trimming and J lost 4 bases, with 12 bases between them. Germline V gives CDR1 SGDLS, CDR2 YYNGEE. The CDR3 has 15 residues. The DNA for the CDR3 is TGTGCCAGCAGCGTAGGGGCAGGGTGGGCAGATACGCAGTATTTT. As protein: CASSVGAGWADTQYF. The whole variable domain, filled in from reference TRBV9 and TRBJ2-3, reads DSGVTQTPKHLITATGQRVTLRCSPRSGDLSVYWYQQSLDQGLQFLIQYYNGEERAKGNILERFSAQQFPDLHSELNLSSLELGDSALYFCASSVGAGWADTQYFGPGTRLTVL.

In this sample, this clonotype turned up a few times. This chain uses TRBV7-9 with TRBJ2-3; D ambiguous. The CDR3 totals 13 residues. In germline, CDR1 is SEHNR, CDR2 FQNEAQ (reference sequence). Trimming took off 7 bases at V and 0 bases at J, with 8 bases between the two ends. CDR3 DNA sequence: TGTGCCAGCATGGGCGGAAGCACAGATACGCAGTATTTT. Translating gives CASMGGSTDTQYF.

Many counts were recorded for this clonotype. V and J are TRBV6-4 and TRBJ2-3, with TRBD2 matching 7 bases. The CDR3 has 13 residues. Germline V gives CDR1 MRHNA, CDR2 SNTAGT. With 8 bases clipped from V and 2 bases from J, the junction kept 4 bases outside the gene matches. CDR3 in amino acids: CASGEGHTDTQYF. CDR3 coding DNA: TGTGCCAGCGGGGAGGGCCACACAGATACGCAGTATTTT.

This clonotype turned up a few times. The CDR3 loop is CASSIERERQPQHF. The CDR3 DNA is TGTGCCAGTAGTATAGAGAGGGAGAGACAGCCCCAGCATTTT. The chain links TRBV19 to TRBJ1-5; D is ambiguous. V gave up 0 bases and J gave up 7 bases, with 10 bases separating them. The CDR3 spans 14 residues. Germline V CDR1 and CDR2: LNHDA, SQIVND (reference sequence).

This clonotype has at least ten counts. V is TRBV14 and J is TRBJ2-2, with D perhaps TRBD2 (5 bases). CDR1 and CDR2 (germline): SGHDN, FVKESK. The CDR3 covers 15 residues. V was pared by 3 bases and J by 4 bases, with 12 bases between. The CDR3 is CASSQKNRGTGELFF. The CDR3 DNA is TGTGCCAGCAGCCAGAAAAACCGGGGCACCGGGGAGCTGTTTTTT.

This clonotype was found many times. This chain uses TRBV24-1 with TRBJ2-5; possibly TRBD1 for D (6 bases). The CDR3 totals 16 residues. The ends were cut back, 4 bases at V and 4 bases at J, with 18 bases in the middle. Looked up from germline, CDR1 is KGHDR and CDR2 is SFDVKD. This chain's CDR3 is CATSDPGLQGTETQYF. The CDR3 DNA reads TGTGCCACCAGTGACCCCGGGCTACAGGGTACAGAGACCCAGTACTTC.

This clonotype was detected a few times. The chain uses TRBV7-9 and TRBJ2-7; D may correspond to TRBD1 or TRBD2 (5 bases each). Between the trimmed V and J ends, which lost 5 bases and 1 base, there was a span of 21 bases. This CDR3 spans 17 amino acids. CDR1 is SEHNR and CDR2 is FQNEAQ in the germline V gene (reference sequence). DNA for the CDR3: TGTGCCAGCAGCCGCTATACTGGGGGTAGACAGTCCTACGAGCAGTACTTC. The encoded protein is CASSRYTGGRQSYEQYF.

This clonotype has ten or more counts. The J gene is TRBJ1-1, the V gene TRBV7-9; unclear D gene. There are 14 residues in the CDR3. V was trimmed by 1 base and J by 4 bases, leaving 10 bases between them. Germline-derived CDR1 and CDR2 are SEHNR and FQNEAQ (reference sequence). In nucleotides, the CDR3 is TGTGCCAGCAGCTTAGGGTTCTTGGCCACTGAAGCTTTCTTT. Protein product: CASSLGFLATEAFF.

The CDR3 coding sequence is TGCGCCAGCAGCCTGGGACTAGCGGGGCTGAGCTCCTACAATGAGCAGTTCTTC. Translation: CASSLGLAGLSSYNEQFF. The chain links TRBV5-1 to TRBJ2-1; 13 bases are a match to TRBD2. V was clipped by 4 bases and J by 0 bases; unmatched bases: 7. This CDR3 has 18 residues. Germline V lookup: CDR1 SGHRS, CDR2 YFSETQ.

The table lists this clonotype with a few counts. The chain joins TRBV20-1 to TRBJ2-5, with TRBD2 matching 13 bases. CDR3 length: 14 residues. CDR1 is DFQATT, CDR2 SNEGSKA, per germline (reference sequence). Trimming at V came to 6 bases and at J to 3 bases, leaving 4 bases not matched to a gene. The CDR3 sequence: CSATGTSGKETQYF. The CDR3, as DNA: TGCAGTGCCACCGGGACTAGCGGGAAAGAGACCCAGTACTTC.

J is TRBJ2-4 and V is TRBV12-2. TRBV12-2 is a recognized pseudogene. The CDR3 extends over 15 amino acids. The DNA for the CDR3 is TGTGCAAGTCGCTCATTTCAACAAGCCAAAAACATTCAGTACTTC. Protein sequence: CASRSFQQAKNIQYF.

The DNA of the CDR3 is TGTGCCAGCTCCCTCGGGACAGGGCTTCAGCCCCAGCATTTT. Its protein is CASSLGTGLQPQHF. The gene calls are TRBV18 and TRBJ1-5; 9 bases map to TRBD1. The junction had 6 bases not matched to a gene; V was cut back by 6 bases and J by 6 bases. This CDR3 is 14 amino acids long. Germline values: CDR1 KGHSH, CDR2 LQKENI.

There are a few counts of this clonotype. The chain links TRBV7-2 to TRBJ2-7, with TRBD2 identical over 8 bases. The CDR3 contains 14 residues. Germline loops: CDR1 SGHTA, CDR2 FQGNSA. J was trimmed by 2 bases and V by 8 bases; bases with no gene match: 8. The CDR3 protein is CASVPGLGAYEQYF. Here the CDR3 DNA reads TGTGCCAGCGTACCGGGACTAGGGGCCTACGAGCAGTACTTC.

This clonotype was seen a few times. The gene calls are TRBV20-1 and TRBJ2-5; D is ambiguous. The CDR3 extends over 13 amino acids. Trimming shortened V by 3 bases and J by 5 bases, and 13 bases separated the two germline ends. The germline V gene encodes CDR1 DFQATT and CDR2 SNEGSKA (reference sequence). In DNA form, the CDR3 reads TGCAGTGCTAGGGCCCCGGCTGTCGAGACCCAGTACTTC. Translation gives CSARAPAVETQYF.

This clonotype appeared a few times. The J gene is TRBJ1-1, the V gene TRBV20-1, with a possible D match to TRBD1 (5 bases). The V end lost 8 bases, the J end lost 4 bases, and 11 bases lay between the germline ends. From germline, CDR1 is DFQATT and CDR2 SNEGSKA (reference sequence). The CDR3 covers 11 residues. For the CDR3, the DNA is TGCAGTACCAGGGATCTCACTGAAGCTTTCTTT. It encodes CSTRDLTEAFF.

DNA of the CDR3: TGTGCCAGCAGCTCCGGACGCGGCGTCGAGCAGTACTTC. It codes for CASSSGRGVEQYF. The V call is TRBV7-2, the J call TRBJ2-7; D unresolved. V dropped 4 bases and J dropped 6 bases, with 13 bases sitting between them. This CDR3 contains 13 residues. Germline CDR1 reads SGHTA; CDR2 reads FQGNSA.

At least ten counts were recorded for this clonotype. The gene calls are TRBV30 and TRBJ1-5; D remains unclear. V was cut by 3 bases and J by 4 bases, with 16 bases left in between. CDR1 is GTSNPN and CDR2 is SVGIG in the germline V gene (reference sequence). The CDR3 contains 15 residues. The CDR3 loop is CAWSRGTVGNQPQHF. DNA for the CDR3: TGTGCCTGGAGCCGGGGAACGGTGGGAAATCAGCCCCAGCATTTT.

This clonotype was counted at least ten times. This chain uses TRBV7-8 with TRBJ2-1; 12 bases match TRBD2. This CDR3 has 17 residues. The V segment lost 5 bases and the J segment 1 base; nucleotides outside the gene matches: 6. From germline, CDR1 is SGHVS and CDR2 FQNEAQ. CDR3 DNA sequence: TGTGCCAGCAGCACTCTAGCGGGAGGGGTATCCTACAATGAGCAGTTCTTC. Protein: CASSTLAGGVSYNEQFF.

This clonotype was counted at least ten times. CDR3 sequence reads: CASSPQGGNTEAFF. The CDR3 nucleotides are TGTGCCAGCTCACCACAGGGCGGGAACACTGAAGCTTTCTTT. V gene TRBV18 combines with J gene TRBJ1-1; D not certain. V lost 1 base to trimming and J lost 1 base, with 7 bases between them. CDR1 and CDR2 from the germline V gene are KGHSH and LQKENI. This CDR3 has 14 residues.

At least ten counts were recorded for this clonotype. V is TRBV4-1 and J is TRBJ2-7, with 10 bases fitting TRBD1. CDR3 length: 17 amino acids. Trimming at V came to 0 bases and at J to 5 bases, leaving 10 bases not matched to a gene. Germline values: CDR1 MGHRA, CDR2 YSYEKL. The CDR3 loop is CASSQELRQGAVNEQYF. CDR3 bases: TGCGCCAGCAGCCAAGAACTCCGACAGGGGGCCGTCAACGAGCAGTACTTC.

This clonotype appeared many times. The chain recombines TRBV7-2 with TRBJ2-1; TRBD2 matches 7 bases. V lost 5 bases, J lost 5 bases, and 9 bases stayed unmatched. This CDR3 contains 15 residues. Germline V gives CDR1 SGHTA, CDR2 FQGNSA. DNA for the CDR3: TGTGCCAGCAGCCCGACTGGACTAGACAACAATGAGCAGTTCTTC. Translating gives CASSPTGLDNNEQFF. The full variable domain, its missing parts supplied by reference TRBV7-2 and TRBJ2-1, is GAGVSQSPSNKVTEKGKDVELRCDPISGHTALYWYRQSLGQGLEFLIYFQGNSAPDKSGLPSDRFSAERTGGSVSTLTIQRTQQEDSAVYLCASSPTGLDNNEQFFGPGTRLTVL.

About this clonotype itself: Sequence at one end of the junction differs from germline and may be a read error. CDR3 residues: CCARGLAGASYNEQFF. DNA of the CDR3: TGCTGTGCTAGGGGACTAGCGGGTGCCTCCTACAATGAGCAGTTCTTC. V gene TRBV20-1 combines with J gene TRBJ2-1; 12 positions agree with TRBD2. The length of the CDR3 is 16 residues. Looked up from germline, CDR1 is DFQATT and CDR2 is SNEGSKA (reference sequence).

This clonotype was counted at least ten times. The rearrangement uses TRBV7-2 and TRBJ2-1; possible D gene TRBD2, 5 bases. This CDR3 contains 14 residues. From germline, CDR1 is SGHTA and CDR2 FQGNSA. Trimming left V 5 bases short and J 5 bases short, with 13 bases between. The CDR3 loop reads CASSKAVLNNEQFF. CDR3 nucleotides: TGTGCCAGCAGCAAAGCGGTACTCAACAATGAGCAGTTCTTC.

The V call is TRBV20-1, the J call TRBJ1-1, with 9 positions matching TRBD1. CDR1 is DFQATT and CDR2 is SNEGSKA in the germline V gene (reference sequence). This CDR3 spans 15 amino acids. Trimming cost V 5 bases and J 1 base; bases outside gene matches: 8. CDR3 DNA: TGCAGTGCTGGTGACAGGGGGGCGGGGAACACTGAAGCTTTCTTT. Translating it yields CSAGDRGAGNTEAFF.